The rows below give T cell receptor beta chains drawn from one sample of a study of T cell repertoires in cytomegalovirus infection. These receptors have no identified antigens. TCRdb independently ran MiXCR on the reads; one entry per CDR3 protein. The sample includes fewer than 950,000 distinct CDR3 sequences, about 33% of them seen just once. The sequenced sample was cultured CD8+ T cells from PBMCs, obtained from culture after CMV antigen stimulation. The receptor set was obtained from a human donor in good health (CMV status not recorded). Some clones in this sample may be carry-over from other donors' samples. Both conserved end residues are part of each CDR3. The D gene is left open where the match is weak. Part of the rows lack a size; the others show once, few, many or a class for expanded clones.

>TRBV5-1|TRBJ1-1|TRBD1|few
TGCGCCAGCAGCCCGGGACAGGGGGCCTCGAACACTGAAGCTTTCTTT
CASSPGQGASNTEAFF
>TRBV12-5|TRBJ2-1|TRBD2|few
TGTGCTAGTGGTTTGGTACAGGGAGCGGGGGACAATGAGCAGTTCTTC
CASGLVQGAGDNEQFF
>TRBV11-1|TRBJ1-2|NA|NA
TGTGCCAGCAGCTTAAAGGGGGACGGATCTTTCTATGGCTACACCTTC
CASSLKGDGSFYGYTF
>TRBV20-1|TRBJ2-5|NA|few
TGCAGTGCTAGAGGGAACGGAGGGACGGAGCAAGAGACCCAGTACTTC
CSARGNGGTEQETQYF
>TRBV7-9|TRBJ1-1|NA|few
TGTGCCAGCAGCCACCACCAGGGCACAGGGAACACTGAAGCTTTCTTT
CASSHHQGTGNTEAFF
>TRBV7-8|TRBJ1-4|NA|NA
TGTGCCAGCAGCTTAGACCTCCACCGAGGGGAAAAACTGTTTTTT
CASSLDLHRGEKLFF
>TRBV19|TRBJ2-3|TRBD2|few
TGTGCCAGTAGTACCGGGACTAGCCCTACAGATACGCAGTATTTT
CASSTGTSPTDTQYF
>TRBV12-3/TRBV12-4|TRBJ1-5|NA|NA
TGTGCCTCCACGGACAGAAGTAGCAATCAGCCCCAGCATTTT
CASTDRSSNQPQHF
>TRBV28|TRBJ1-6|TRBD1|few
TGTGCCAGCAGTTTACGGACAGGGCGATCACCCCTCCACTTT
CASSLRTGRSPLHF
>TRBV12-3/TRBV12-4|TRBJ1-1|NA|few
TGTGCCAGCAGTTTTTGGGTAACGAACACTGAAGCTTTCTTT
CASSFWVTNTEAFF
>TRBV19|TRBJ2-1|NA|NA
TGTGCCAGTAGTATAGGGGGCGGGACGAGCTCCTACAATGAGCAGTTCTTC
CASSIGGGTSSYNEQFF
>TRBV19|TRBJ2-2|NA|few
TGTGCCAGTAGTACCCCGACAGGGAACACCGGGGAGCTGTTTTTT
CASSTPTGNTGELFF
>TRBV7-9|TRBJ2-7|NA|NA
TGTGCCAGCAGCTCCGCACCCTACGAGCAGTACTTC
CASSSAPYEQYF
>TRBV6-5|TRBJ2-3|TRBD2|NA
TGTGCCAGCAGTTACTCTCCCCCACTAGCGGGGGGGCTTGGAGATACGCAGTATTTT
CASSYSPPLAGGLGDTQYF
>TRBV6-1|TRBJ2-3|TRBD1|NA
TGTGCCAGCAGACCCAGGGGGCCCTTCACAGATACGCAGTATTTT
CASRPRGPFTDTQYF
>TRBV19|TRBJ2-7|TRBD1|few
TGTGCCAGTAGTATAGGACAGGGGGATGAGCAGTACTTC
CASSIGQGDEQYF
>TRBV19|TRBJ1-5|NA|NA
TGTGCCAGTAGTACGCAGGATTTTCATAGCAATCAGCCCCAGCATTTT
CASSTQDFHSNQPQHF
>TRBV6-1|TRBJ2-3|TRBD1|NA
TGTGCCAGCAGCAATAGGACAGGGAACGCAGATACGCAGTATTTT
CASSNRTGNADTQYF
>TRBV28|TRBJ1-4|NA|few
TGTGCCAGCAGTTTACGGCGCCTGCCGGCTGGAGAACTGTTTTTT
CASSLRRLPAGELFF
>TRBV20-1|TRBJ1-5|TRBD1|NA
TGCAGTGCTAGAGAGGGGACAGTTGATCAGCCCCAGCATTTT
CSAREGTVDQPQHF
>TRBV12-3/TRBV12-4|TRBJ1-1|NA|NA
TGTGCCAGCACCCTAAACCCGGGCGGGGAGAACACTGAAGCTTTCTTT
CASTLNPGGENTEAFF